This is a list of T cell receptor beta chains from one sample in a study of T cells in Graves' hyperthyroidism and ophthalmopathy. TCRdb re-analysed the multiplex PCR reads in MiXCR, keeping a single row per CDR3 protein. Of around 700,000 distinct CDR3 sequences in the sample, under 20% are singletons; the top ten hold around 17%. Sequenced sample: blood. The receptor source for this set is a woman in her forties or fifties with Graves' hyperthyroidism that later progressed to Graves' ophthalmopathy. The CDR3 runs from the conserved cysteine through the conserved F or W. A D gene is named only where the DNA matches it firmly. Some rows have no size entry. The others give once, few or many, or a class for an expanded clone.

.,TRBJ2-3,.,TRBV29-1,CSVGGRYTDTQYF,TGCAGCGTGGGAGGCAGATACACAGATACGCAGTATTTT
.,TRBJ2-1,.,TRBV2,CASSEHSNEQFF,TGTGCCAGCAGTGAACACTCCAATGAGCAGTTCTTC
many,TRBJ1-2,.,TRBV3-1,CASSQENTGGYGYTF,TGTGCCAGCAGCCAAGAGAACACAGGAGGCTATGGCTACACCTTC
few,TRBJ2-3,TRBD1,TRBV20-1,CSATDRERDTQYF,TGCAGTGCAACGGACAGGGAGAGAGATACGCAGTATTTT
once,TRBJ2-4,.,TRBV19,CASSRGTKNIQYF,TGTGCCAGTAGTAGGGGGACCAAAAACATTCAGTACTTC
few,TRBJ1-1,TRBD1,TRBV15,CATSTGTVREAFF,TGTGCCACCAGCACCGGGACAGTTCGTGAAGCTTTCTTT
many,TRBJ2-7,.,TRBV5-1,CASSFQSLSQVGKPEQYF,TGCGCCAGCAGCTTCCAATCCCTTTCACAGGTCGGAAAGCCAGAGCAGTACTTC
many,TRBJ2-3,TRBD2,TRBV5-1,CASSLTTGGHTDTQYF,TGCGCCAGCAGCTTGACGACGGGGGGGCACACAGATACGCAGTATTTT
many,TRBJ2-7,.,TRBV4-1,CASSPGTLYEQYF,TGCGCCAGCAGCCCCGGGACTTTATACGAGCAGTACTTC
many,TRBJ2-7,.,TRBV12-3/TRBV12-4,CASSDQGLTVDEQYF,TGTGCCAGCAGTGACCAGGGGTTAACAGTCGACGAGCAGTACTTC
.,TRBJ1-1,TRBD1,TRBV10-3,CAIKQGVEAFF,TGTGCCATCAAACAGGGGGTTGAAGCTTTCTTT
many,TRBJ1-3,.,TRBV3-1,CASSSDSSGNTIYF,TGTGCCAGCAGCTCCGACAGCTCTGGAAACACCATATATTTT
many,TRBJ1-1,.,TRBV5-1,CASSSQVGATEAFF,TGCGCCAGCAGCTCACAGGTTGGGGCGACTGAAGCTTTCTTT
many,TRBJ1-2,.,TRBV5-1,CASSLGREVYGYTF,TGCGCCAGCAGCTTGGGCAGGGAGGTCTATGGCTACACCTTC
few,TRBJ2-3,.,TRBV7-9,CASSPKGPFPPTDTQYF,TGTGCCAGCAGCCCTAAGGGGCCTTTCCCCCCCACAGATACGCAGTATTTT
few,TRBJ2-3,.,TRBV6-5,CASSYSNGALTDTQYF,TGTGCCAGCAGTTACTCGAATGGGGCGCTCACAGATACGCAGTATTTT
.,TRBJ2-2,.,TRBV30,CAWRGGALIGELFF,TGTGCCTGGAGGGGGGGGGCTCTAATTGGGGAGCTGTTTTTT
many,TRBJ2-7,.,TRBV20-1,CSARDRWGQSSYEQYF,TGCAGTGCTAGAGATCGTTGGGGCCAAAGCTCCTACGAGCAGTACTTC
.,TRBJ1-1,.,TRBV19,CASSPSSENTEAFF,TGTGCCAGTAGTCCCTCGTCGGAGAACACTGAAGCTTTCTTT
many,TRBJ1-1,.,TRBV10-3,CAISEQGQMNTEAFF,TGTGCCATCAGTGAGCAGGGGCAAATGAACACTGAAGCTTTCTTT
few,TRBJ1-3,.,TRBV6-1,CASSTTRFGNTIYF,TGTGCCAGCAGCACGACAAGGTTCGGAAACACCATATATTTT
many,TRBJ2-1,TRBD1,TRBV11-3,CASSLTGGRGDEQFF,TGTGCCAGCAGCCTCACAGGGGGCCGGGGGGATGAGCAGTTCTTC
few,TRBJ2-3,.,TRBV29-1,CSVVRTATDTQYF,TGCAGCGTTGTACGGACAGCCACAGATACGCAGTATTTT
many,TRBJ2-3,TRBD2,TRBV3-1,CASSQPKGLAGVTDTQYF,TGTGCCAGCAGCCAACCCAAGGGACTAGCGGGGGTCACAGATACGCAGTATTTT
few,TRBJ1-3,TRBD1,TRBV30,CAWGKEGAPGNTIYF,TGTGCCTGGGGGAAAGAGGGGGCGCCAGGAAACACCATATATTTT